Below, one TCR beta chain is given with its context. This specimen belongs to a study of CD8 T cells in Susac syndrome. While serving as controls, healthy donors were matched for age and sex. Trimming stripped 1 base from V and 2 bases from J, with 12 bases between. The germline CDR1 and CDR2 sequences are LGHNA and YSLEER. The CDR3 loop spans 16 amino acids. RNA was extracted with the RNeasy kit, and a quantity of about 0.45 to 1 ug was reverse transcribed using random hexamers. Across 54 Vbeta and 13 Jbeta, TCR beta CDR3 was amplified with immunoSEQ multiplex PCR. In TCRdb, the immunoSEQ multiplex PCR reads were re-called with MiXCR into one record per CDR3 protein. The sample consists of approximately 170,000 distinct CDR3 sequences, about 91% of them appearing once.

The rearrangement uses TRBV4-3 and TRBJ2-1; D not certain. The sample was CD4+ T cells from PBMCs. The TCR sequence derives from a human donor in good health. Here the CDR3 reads CASSQGPRAAYNEQFF. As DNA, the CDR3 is TGCGCCAGCAGCCAAGGTCCACGGGCAGCCTACAATGAGCAGTTCTTC.